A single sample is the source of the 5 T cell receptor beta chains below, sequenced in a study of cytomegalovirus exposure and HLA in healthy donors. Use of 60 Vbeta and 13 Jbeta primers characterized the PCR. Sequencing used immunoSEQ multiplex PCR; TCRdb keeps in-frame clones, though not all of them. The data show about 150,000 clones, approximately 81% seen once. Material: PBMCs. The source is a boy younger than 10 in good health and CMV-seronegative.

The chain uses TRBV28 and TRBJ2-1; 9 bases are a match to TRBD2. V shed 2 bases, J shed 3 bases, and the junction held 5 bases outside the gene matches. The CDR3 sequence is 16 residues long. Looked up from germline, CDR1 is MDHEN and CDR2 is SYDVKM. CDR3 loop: CASSLHGGRGYNEQFF. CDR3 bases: TGTGCCAGCAGTTTACATGGCGGGAGGGGCTACAATGAGCAGTTCTTC.

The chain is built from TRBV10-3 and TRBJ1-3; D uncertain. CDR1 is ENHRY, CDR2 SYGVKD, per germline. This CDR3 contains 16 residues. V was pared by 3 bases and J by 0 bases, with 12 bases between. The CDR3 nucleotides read TGTGCCATCAGTGAAGGGAGTCCCCTCTCTGGAAACACCATATATTTT. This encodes CAISEGSPLSGNTIYF.

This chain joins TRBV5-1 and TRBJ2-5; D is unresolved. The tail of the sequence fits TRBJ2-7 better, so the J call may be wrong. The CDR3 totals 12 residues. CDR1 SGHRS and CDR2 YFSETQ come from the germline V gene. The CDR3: CASRDSSYEQYF. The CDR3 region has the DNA TGCGCCAGCAGAGATAGCTCCTACGAGCAGTACTTC.

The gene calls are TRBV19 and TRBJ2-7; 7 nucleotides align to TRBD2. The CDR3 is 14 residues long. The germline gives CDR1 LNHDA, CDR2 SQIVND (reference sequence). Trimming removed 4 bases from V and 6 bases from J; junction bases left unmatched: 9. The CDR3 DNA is TGTGCCAGTAGTACCATCTTCGGGGAGGGCGAGCAGTACTTC. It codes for CASSTIFGEGEQYF.

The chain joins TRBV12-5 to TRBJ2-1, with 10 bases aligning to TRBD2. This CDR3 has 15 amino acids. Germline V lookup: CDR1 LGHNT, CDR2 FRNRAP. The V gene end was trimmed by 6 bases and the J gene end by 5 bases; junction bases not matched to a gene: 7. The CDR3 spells CASGGLAARNNEQFF. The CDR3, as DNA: TGTGCTAGTGGCGGACTAGCGGCCAGAAACAATGAGCAGTTCTTC. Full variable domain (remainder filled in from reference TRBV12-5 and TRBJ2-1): DARVTQTPRHKVTEMGQEVTMRCQPILGHNTVFWYRQTMMQGLELLAYFRNRAPLDDSGMPKDRFSAEMPDATLATLKIQPSEPRDSAVYFCASGGLAARNNEQFFGPGTRLTVL.